This passage covers 24 T cell receptor beta chains from one sample sequenced in a study of blood T cell repertoires in COVID-19. The repertoire was sequenced with immunoSEQ multiplex PCR; TCRdb's copy has only in-frame clones and lacks some. The profile shows roughly 150,000 clones, approximately 90% of them singletons. Sample: peripheral blood. The receptors derive from a man aged 50-60 years who had recovered from COVID-19.

The genes are TRBV2 and TRBJ2-7, with D unresolved. Per germline, CDR1 SNHLY and CDR2 FYNNEI. V was cut by 2 bases and J by 7 bases, with 18 bases left in between. The CDR3 contains 15 residues. For the CDR3, the DNA is TGTGCCAGCAGTGAACTAGGTCCCCCCGTTGAGGAGCAGTACTTC. This translates into CASSELGPPVEEQYF.

The chain is built from TRBV7-2 and TRBJ1-5, with 9 bases fitting TRBD1. Germline V gene sequence: CDR1 SGHTA, CDR2 FQGNSA. J lost 4 bases, V lost 7 bases, and 5 bases had no gene match. The CDR3 has 14 residues. CDR3 loop: CASTGQGRNQPQHF. CDR3 bases: TGTGCCAGCACCGGACAGGGGAGAAATCAGCCCCAGCATTTT.

V is TRBV18 and J is TRBJ2-5; 12 nucleotides agree with TRBD2. CDR1 and CDR2 (germline): KGHSH, LQKENI. J was trimmed by 6 bases and V by 3 bases; bases with no gene match: 8. The CDR3 runs 16 residues. CDR3 bases: TGTGCCAGCTCACCTACGGGACTAGCGGGCCTAAAGACCCAGTACTTC. This translates into CASSPTGLAGLKTQYF. The full variable domain, rest sourced from reference TRBV18 and TRBJ2-5, is NAGVMQNPRHLVRRRGQEARLRCSPMKGHSHVYWYRQLPEEGLKFMVYLQKENIIDESGMPKERFSAEFPKEGPSILRIQQVVRGDSAAYFCASSPTGLAGLKTQYFGPGTRLLVL.

This clone was counted a single time. This CDR3 reads CASSLGASGGKTQYF. DNA for the CDR3: TGTGCCAGCAGCTTAGGGGCTAGCGGGGGAAAGACCCAGTACTTC. V is TRBV11-2 and J is TRBJ2-5, with 10 nucleotides matching TRBD2. The CDR3 covers 15 residues. V lost 1 base to trimming and J lost 6 bases; unmatched junction nucleotides: 5. Looked up from germline, CDR1 is SGHAT and CDR2 is FQNNGV.

The V gene is TRBV28, the J gene TRBJ1-1, with 8 bases that match TRBD1. V was pared by 2 bases and J by 11 bases, with 7 bases of the junction left unmatched. The CDR3 is made up of 13 amino acids. Germline lookup yields CDR1 MDHEN and CDR2 SYDVKM. Here the CDR3 reads CASSLRTGRGAFF. CDR3 bases: TGTGCCAGCAGTTTAAGGACAGGGCGAGGGGCTTTCTTT.

The rearrangement links TRBV4-1 to TRBJ2-7; 7 positions match TRBD1. Germline assignment: CDR1 MGHRA and CDR2 YSYEKL. After removal of 3 bases from V and 6 bases from J, the junction contained 8 bases not matched to a gene. The length of the CDR3 is 14 residues. CDR3 amino acids: CASSHPGQSSEQYF. The CDR3, as DNA: TGCGCCAGCAGCCACCCGGGACAGAGTAGCGAGCAGTACTTC.

This clone was seen only once. The chain combines TRBV18 with TRBJ2-7; TRBD1 aligns across 10 bases. The CDR3 spans 16 residues. Germline CDR1 KGHSH, CDR2 LQKENI. Trimming at V came to 2 bases and at J to 6 bases, leaving 10 bases not matched to a gene. The CDR3 reads CASSPTDRGRSGEQYF. CDR3 bases: TGTGCCAGCTCACCAACAGACAGGGGGCGGTCGGGCGAGCAGTACTTC.

This CDR3 reads CASSPSAGKAYEQYF. CDR3 in DNA: TGTGCCAGCAGCCCATCAGCGGGGAAAGCCTACGAGCAGTACTTC. This rearrangement joins TRBV7-2 to TRBJ2-7, with 7 bases fitting TRBD2. From germline, CDR1 is SGHTA and CDR2 FQGNSA. The CDR3 is 15 amino acids. V shed 5 bases and J 2 bases; nucleotides not matched to a gene: 9.

This clone occurred a few times. The J gene is TRBJ1-4, the V gene TRBV18; the match to TRBD1 covers 7 bases. V was pared by 6 bases and J by 5 bases, with 6 bases of the junction left unmatched. The CDR3 totals 14 residues. Germline CDR1 KGHSH, CDR2 LQKENI. In DNA form, the CDR3 reads TGTGCCAGCTCCTTGGGACAGAGGAATGAAAAACTGTTTTTT. Residues: CASSLGQRNEKLFF.

This clone was seen just once. The rearrangement links TRBV27 to TRBJ2-7; tentative D call: TRBD1 (5 bases). CDR1 and CDR2 (germline): MNHEY, SMNVEV (reference sequence). The CDR3 contains 13 residues. The ends were cut back, 6 bases at V and 0 bases at J, with 9 bases in the middle. The DNA for the CDR3 is TGTGCCAGCAGGCCCGGACACTCCTACGAGCAGTACTTC. Translating gives CASRPGHSYEQYF.

The V call is TRBV5-6, the J call TRBJ2-7; weak D call: TRBD1 (5 bases). Germline loops: CDR1 SGHDT, CDR2 YYEEEE. The CDR3 is made up of 13 amino acids. The V and J ends lost 0 bases and 4 bases respectively, with 8 bases between them. CDR3 nucleotides: TGTGCCAGCAGCTTGGCCGACAGATACGAGCAGTACTTC. Translating gives CASSLADRYEQYF.

The V gene is TRBV6-5, the J gene TRBJ1-2; 8 bases fit TRBD1. The CDR3 length is 13 residues. Germline CDR1 MNHEY, CDR2 SVGAGI. The junction had 5 bases not matched to a gene; V was cut back by 7 bases and J by 4 bases. Here the CDR3 reads CASTLTGGYGYTF. The CDR3 nucleotides read TGTGCCAGCACCCTAACAGGGGGCTATGGCTACACCTTC.

The chain uses TRBV19 and TRBJ1-6; D is undetermined. Between the trimmed V and J ends, which lost 3 bases and 8 bases, there was a span of 5 bases. CDR1 is LNHDA, CDR2 SQIVND, per germline (reference sequence). This CDR3 contains 12 residues. As DNA, the CDR3 is TGTGCCAGTAGTATTCCGGATTCACCCCTCCACTTT. As protein: CASSIPDSPLHF. Together with reference TRBV19 and TRBJ1-6, the CDR3 gives the full variable domain: DGGITQSPKYLFRKEGQNVTLSCEQNLNHDAMYWYRQDPGQGLRLIYYSQIVNDFQKGDIAEGYSVSREKKESFPLTVTSAQKNPTAFYLCASSIPDSPLHFGNGTRLTVT.

The CDR3 nucleotides are TGTGCCAGCAGCTCCGGGACAGGGGGCAACTCACCCCTCCACTTT. It codes for CASSSGTGGNSPLHF. The chain has TRBV6-2 or TRBV6-3 and TRBJ1-6, with 12 bases matching TRBD1. Trimming at V came to 6 bases and at J to 10 bases, leaving 7 bases not matched to a gene. Germline CDR1 reads MNHEY; CDR2 reads SVGEGT. This CDR3 is 15 amino acids long.

This rearrangement joins TRBV30 to TRBJ1-2; 8 bases map to TRBD1. V dropped 3 bases and J dropped 3; count of bases not matched to a gene: 6. The germline gives CDR1 GTSNPN, CDR2 SVGIG (reference sequence). The CDR3 sequence is 14 residues long. This chain's CDR3 is CAWRGQGPDYGYTF. The CDR3, as DNA: TGTGCCTGGAGAGGACAGGGTCCGGACTATGGCTACACCTTC.

V usage is TRBV7-8 and J usage is TRBJ2-7; the match to TRBD2 covers 9 bases. Germline trimming cut 5 bases from V and 3 bases from J; bases unmatched to any gene: 5. CDR1 and CDR2 (germline): SGHVS, FQNEAQ. This CDR3 region has 14 residues. The CDR3 loop is CASSVREGGYEQYF. CDR3 in DNA: TGTGCCAGCAGCGTGCGGGAGGGGGGCTACGAGCAGTACTTC.

V usage is TRBV2 and J usage is TRBJ2-1; 13 bases map to TRBD2. This CDR3 has 14 residues. V was pared by 9 bases and J by 10 bases, with 9 bases of the junction left unmatched. The V gene's germline CDR1 is SNHLY and CDR2 FYNNEI. CDR3 in DNA: TGTGCCAGGACTACTAGCGGGAGGGCCGAAGAGCAGTTCTTC. Translated, it gives CARTTSGRAEEQFF.

The chain employs TRBV7-2 and TRBJ1-2; 10 nucleotides align to TRBD1. The CDR3 runs to 15 residues. Germline loops: CDR1 SGHTA, CDR2 FQGNSA. With V trimmed by 5 bases and J by 5 bases, 8 bases remained unmatched. The DNA for the CDR3 is TGTGCCAGCAGCACCTATCGACAGGGGGCTTATGGCTACACCTTC. Amino acid sequence: CASSTYRQGAYGYTF.

The chain has TRBV2 and TRBJ2-7, with a tentative D call TRBD1 (6 bases). The CDR3 spans 15 residues. Trimming took 0 bases from V and 6 from J, leaving 15 bases between them. Germline CDR1 reads SNHLY; CDR2 reads FYNNEI. The CDR3 loop reads CASSEARNRALEQYF. DNA for the CDR3: TGTGCCAGCAGTGAAGCGCGGAACAGGGCGCTCGAGCAGTACTTC.

The CDR3 DNA is TGTGCCAGCAGCTTGGTTGGCAGGCAAGAGACCCAGTACTTC. Translation gives CASSLVGRQETQYF. This rearrangement joins TRBV5-6 to TRBJ2-5; D remains ambiguous. Germline-derived CDR1 and CDR2 are SGHDT and YYEEEE. This CDR3 has 14 amino acids. V lost 0 bases to trimming and J lost 2 bases, with 8 bases between them.

This sequence joins TRBV7-3 and TRBJ1-1, with TRBD1 matching 11 bases. There are 16 residues in the CDR3. V lost 4 bases, J lost 4 bases, and 8 bases stayed unmatched. The germline V gene encodes CDR1 SGHTA and CDR2 FQGTGA. The CDR3 nucleotides read TGTGCCAGCAGCTCGAGGCCGGGACAGGGGGGCACTGAAGCTTTCTTT. This encodes CASSSRPGQGGTEAFF.

The CDR3 nucleotides are TGTGCCAGCAGCTTAGGGCGGGACAGGGCCCCCTACGAGCAGTACTTC. Protein sequence: CASSLGRDRAPYEQYF. The V gene is TRBV11-2, the J gene TRBJ2-7, with TRBD1 matching 9 bases. CDR3 length: 16 residues. V lost 1 base, J lost 2 bases, and 6 bases stayed unmatched. The germline V gene encodes CDR1 SGHAT and CDR2 FQNNGV.

The chain has TRBV4-3 and TRBJ1-1; 7 bases line up with TRBD1. This CDR3 has 16 residues. V was clipped by 0 bases and J by 1 base; unmatched bases: 5. CDR1 is LGHNA, CDR2 YSLEER, per germline. The CDR3 DNA sequence: TGCGCCAGCAGCCAAGATGGGGGGACAGCGAACACTGAAGCTTTCTTT. Its protein is CASSQDGGTANTEAFF.

The chain has TRBV25-1 and TRBJ2-4; 10 bases are a match to TRBD2. After removal of 5 bases from V and 6 bases from J, the junction contained 1 base not matched to a gene. The CDR3 covers 13 residues. Germline CDR1 and CDR2: MGHDK and SYGVNS. The CDR3 DNA is TGTGCCAGCAGTACTAGCGGGACAAACATTCAGTACTTC. The encoded protein is CASSTSGTNIQYF.